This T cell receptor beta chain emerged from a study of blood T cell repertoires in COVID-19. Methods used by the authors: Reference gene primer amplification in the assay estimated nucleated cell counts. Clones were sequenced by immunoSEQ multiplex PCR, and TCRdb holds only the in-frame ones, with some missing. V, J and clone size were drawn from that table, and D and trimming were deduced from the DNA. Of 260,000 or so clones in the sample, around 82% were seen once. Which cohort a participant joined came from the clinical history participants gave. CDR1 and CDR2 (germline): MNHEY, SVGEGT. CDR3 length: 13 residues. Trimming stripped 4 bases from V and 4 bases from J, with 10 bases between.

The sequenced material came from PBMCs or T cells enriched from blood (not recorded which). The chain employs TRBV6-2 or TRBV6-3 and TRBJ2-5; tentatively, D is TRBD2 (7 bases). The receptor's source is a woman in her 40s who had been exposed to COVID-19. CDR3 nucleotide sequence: TGTGCCAGCAGTTGGGGGGGCCGAGAGACCCAGTACTTC. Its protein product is CASSWGGRETQYF.